The 7 T cell receptor beta chains below all came from one sample that was sequenced in a study of T-cell memory formation after mild COVID-19 (dated by TCRdb to about 2021). Libraries were made using 5' RACE. Sequencer: Illumina NovaSeq 6000. TCRdb trimmed the raw reads at Q25, called clones with MiXCR and kept productive beta chains. Records with the same CDR3 protein are collapsed into one entry carrying the most frequent genes and DNA. Recorded for this sample are about 310,000 distinct CDR3 sequences; approximately 19% of them occurred a single time. The ten top clones hold 20% to 25% of the sample. Sequences were obtained from PBMCs or a T cell subset sorted from them (not recorded which). These receptors came from a man between 18 and 35 years old who had mild COVID-19 (a few samples of this study predate the infection). The sample titles of this study are shuffled in the database, so cell type and time point are left out; the donor was told from shared clones.

The rearrangement links TRBV10-3 to TRBJ2-1, with D tentatively TRBD1 or TRBD2 (5 bases each). CDR3 length: 14 amino acids. The germline gives CDR1 ENHRY, CDR2 SYGVKD. Trimming pared 2 bases from V and 12 bases from J, leaving 17 bases between. This CDR3 is CAISERDPGLRQFF. The DNA for the CDR3 is TGTGCCATCAGTGAGAGGGACCCCGGTCTTCGGCAGTTCTTC.

V is TRBV5-1 and J is TRBJ1-4, with TRBD1 identical over 7 bases. Germline lookup yields CDR1 SGHRS and CDR2 YFSETQ. The CDR3 runs to 15 residues. Trimming removed 5 bases from V and 2 bases from J; junction bases left unmatched: 6. The CDR3 DNA sequence: TGCGCCAGCAGACCTACAGGGGATACTAATGAAAAACTGTTTTTT. Translating gives CASRPTGDTNEKLFF. Full variable domain (missing parts from reference TRBV5-1 and TRBJ1-4): KAGVTQTPRYLIKTRGQQVTLSCSPISGHRSVSWYQQTPGQGLQFLFEYFSETQRNKGNFPGRFSGRQFSNSRSEMNVSTLELGDSALYLCASRPTGDTNEKLFFGSGTQLSVL.

This clonotype was picked up a small number of times. J is TRBJ1-3 and V is TRBV28; D is unresolved. From germline, CDR1 is MDHEN and CDR2 SYDVKM. The germline V and J ends were trimmed by 7 bases and 0 bases, with 19 bases remaining between them. This CDR3 has 17 residues. The CDR3 DNA is TGTGCCAGCACCGAATCCAGCCCCTGGGGCTCTGGAAACACCATATATTTT. Translation gives CASTESSPWGSGNTIYF.

The rearrangement uses TRBV7-9 and TRBJ2-7, with a tentative D call TRBD2 (6 bases). The germline V and J ends were trimmed by 0 bases and 2 bases, with 11 bases remaining between them. Germline V gives CDR1 SEHNR, CDR2 FQNEAQ (reference sequence). CDR3 length equals 15 residues. The CDR3 nucleotides are TGTGCCAGCAGCTTAGCGGGGGGTGCGACCTACGAGCAGTACTTC. This codes for CASSLAGGATYEQYF.

This clonotype was counted only a few times. CDR3 protein: CASSQVDSGIQETQYF. CDR3 in DNA: TGCGCCAGCAGCCAAGTAGATAGCGGGATCCAAGAGACCCAGTACTTC. This chain connects TRBV4-1 to TRBJ2-5, with 8 bases matching TRBD2. Germline trimming cut 1 base from V and 1 base from J; bases unmatched to any gene: 5. Germline V gene lookup returns CDR1 MGHRA and CDR2 YSYEKL. CDR3 length equals 16 residues.

This chain links TRBV6-1 with TRBJ2-1; 10 positions agree with TRBD2. After removal of 7 bases from V and 0 bases from J, the junction contained 3 bases not matched to a gene. Germline loops: CDR1 MNHNS, CDR2 SASEGT. This CDR3 contains 15 residues. The CDR3: CASNPSGGSYNEQFF. The CDR3, as DNA: TGTGCCAGCAACCCTAGCGGGGGCTCCTACAATGAGCAGTTCTTC.

The chain links TRBV11-2 to TRBJ1-4; D is unclear. CDR1 is SGHAT, CDR2 FQNNGV, per germline. The CDR3 spans 14 residues. The V end lost 3 bases, the J end lost 8 bases, and 13 bases lay between the germline ends. CDR3 region: CASSFGDWIEKLFF. DNA for the CDR3: TGTGCCAGCAGCTTCGGAGACTGGATCGAAAAACTGTTTTTT.